The table lists the clone carrying this TCR beta chain with a few counts. This entry is derived from a study of blood T cell repertoires in COVID-19. In the study overall: Donors in the United States, Italy and Spain gave samples during acute or convalescent COVID-19. Sample material is recorded as cDNA or gDNA derived from T cells, B-cell-depleted T cells, or PBMCs.

Germline V gene sequence: CDR1 SEHNR, CDR2 FQNEAQ (reference sequence). The length of the CDR3 is 16 residues. The J segment lost 5 bases and the V segment lost 1 base, leaving 7 bases of the junction unmatched. Per the study methods: From reference gene primer amplification, estimates of nucleated cell counts were derived. Repertoires were generated with immunoSEQ multiplex PCR, while TCRdb's copy carries only in-frame clones and drops some. V and J calls and clone size are copied from that table; D and trimming were computed from the DNA. Here the sample spans about 86,000 clones, roughly four fifths being singletons.

The rearrangement uses TRBV7-9 and TRBJ1-2, with 10 bases identical to TRBD1. The sample taken for sequencing was peripheral blood. This clonotype originated in an elderly woman with acute or convalescent COVID-19. The CDR3 region has the DNA TGTGCCAGCAGCTTAGATGGGACAGGGGATAAATATGGCTACACCTTC. It specifies CASSLDGTGDKYGYTF.